One and the same sample provided the 15 T cell receptor beta chains below, sequenced in a study of T cell repertoires in cytomegalovirus infection. In TCRdb, the reads were re-called with MiXCR into one record per CDR3 protein. Of hundreds of thousands of distinct CDR3 sequences listed, approximately 31% are singletons. For these receptors, no antigen is known. The specimen was cultured CD8+ T cells from PBMCs, collected from culture after CMV antigen stimulation. Source of these receptors: a human donor in good health (CMV status not recorded). Some clones in this sample may be carry-over from other donors' samples.

This chain connects TRBV12-3 or TRBV12-4 to TRBJ2-2; no clear D. The V and J ends lost 4 bases and 4 bases respectively, with 10 bases between them. The CDR3 spans 14 residues. CDR3 sequence: CASSSGRGTGELFF. The DNA of the CDR3 is TGTGCCAGCAGTTCTGGGCGAGGCACCGGGGAGCTGTTTTTT.

This clonotype was recorded a few times. The chain combines TRBV6-8 with TRBJ1-1; 7 nucleotides agree with TRBD1. V shed 6 bases, J shed 1 base, and the junction held 11 bases outside the gene matches. The length of the CDR3 is 16 residues. Germline CDR1 is MNHGY and CDR2 is SAAAGT. The CDR3 bases are TGTGCCAGCAGCCTTCGGACAGGAATCTCGAACACTGAAGCTTTCTTT. Translated: CASSLRTGISNTEAFF.

The sample holds many counts of this clonotype. The rearrangement joins TRBV7-2 to TRBJ2-3, with D uncertain. In germline, CDR1 is SGHTA, CDR2 FQGNSA. The CDR3 totals 10 residues. With 5 bases removed from V and 7 bases from J, the gap between germline ends came to 4 bases. The DNA of the CDR3 is TGTGCCAGCAGCGACTATACGCAGTATTTT. It specifies CASSDYTQYF.

V is TRBV2 and J is TRBJ1-2, with D perhaps TRBD1 (5 bases). This CDR3 is 16 amino acids long. Per germline, CDR1 SNHLY and CDR2 FYNNEI. V lost 0 bases, J lost 5 bases, and 16 bases lay in between. In nucleotides, the CDR3 is TGTGCCAGCAGTGAAGCGGGGGGGAACAGCGTTTATGGCTACACCTTC. This codes for CASSEAGGNSVYGYTF.

This chain uses TRBV7-6 with TRBJ2-1, with 9 bases that match TRBD2. The CDR3 totals 16 residues. From germline, CDR1 is SGHVS and CDR2 FNYEAQ. Trimming took 1 base from V and 5 from J; bases not matched to a gene: 6. DNA of the CDR3: TGTGCCAGCAGCTTAGAAGCGGGGGGATTAAACAATGAGCAGTTCTTC. It specifies CASSLEAGGLNNEQFF.

V usage is TRBV25-1 and J usage is TRBJ2-7; no clear D. V shed 6 bases and J shed 7 bases, with 19 bases lying between them. The CDR3 runs to 14 residues. Germline CDR1 reads MGHDK; CDR2 reads SYGVNS. The CDR3 here is CASSLTDSSNEQYF. CDR3 DNA sequence: TGTGCCAGCAGCCTGACGGATAGTAGTAATGAGCAGTACTTC.

The V call is TRBV7-9, the J call TRBJ1-2, with no clear D. The CDR3 loop spans 13 amino acids. In germline, CDR1 is SEHNR, CDR2 FQNEAQ (reference sequence). The germline V and J ends were trimmed by 3 bases and 6 bases, with 11 bases remaining between them. CDR3 DNA: TGTGCCAGCAGCTTTGAACGAGACGATGGCTACACCTTC. Translated, it gives CASSFERDDGYTF. The variable domain in full, with the rest retrieved from reference TRBV7-9 and TRBJ1-2, is DTGVSQNPRHKITKRGQNVTFRCDPISEHNRLYWYRQTLGQGPEFLTYFQNEAQLEKSRLLSDRFSAERPKGSFSTLEIQRTEQGDSAMYLCASSFERDDGYTFGSGTRLTVV.

This clonotype is a singleton in its sample. The chain recombines TRBV12-3 or TRBV12-4 with TRBJ2-2; possibly TRBD1 for D (7 bases). Trimming removed 2 bases at V and 6 bases at J, with 13 bases between. CDR3 size: 15 residues. The CDR3 region has the DNA TGTGCCAGCAGTTTAAACAGGGGACTTCCCGGGGAGCTGTTTTTT. It encodes CASSLNRGLPGELFF.

This clonotype was picked up a small number of times. V gene TRBV4-1 combines with J gene TRBJ2-5; 7 bases align to TRBD1. The V gene's germline CDR1 is MGHRA and CDR2 YSYEKL. The J segment lost 3 bases and the V segment lost 4 bases, leaving 5 bases of the junction unmatched. This CDR3 is 14 amino acids long. DNA of the CDR3: TGCGCCAGCAGCCCCACAGGGGTCGAAGAGACCCAGTACTTC. Amino acids: CASSPTGVEETQYF.

The chain joins TRBV24-1 to TRBJ2-1, with D perhaps TRBD1 (6 bases). Looked up from germline, CDR1 is KGHDR and CDR2 is SFDVKD. V was pared by 3 bases and J by 5 bases, with 16 bases between. The CDR3 is 16 amino acids. CDR3 in amino acids: CATSDRQGFFHNEQFF. The CDR3 DNA follows: TGTGCCACCAGTGATAGGCAGGGGTTCTTCCACAATGAGCAGTTCTTC.

The gene calls are TRBV7-8 and TRBJ1-1; no clear D. Germline V gene sequence: CDR1 SGHVS, CDR2 FQNEAQ. The V end lost 1 base, the J end lost 1 base, and 10 bases lay between the germline ends. The CDR3 is made up of 15 amino acids. The CDR3 is CASSLVPSWNTEAFF. For the CDR3, the DNA is TGTGCCAGCAGCTTAGTGCCCAGCTGGAACACTGAAGCTTTCTTT.

Many counts were recorded for this clonotype. The chain has TRBV12-3 or TRBV12-4 and TRBJ2-1; D call uncertain. The CDR3 covers 11 residues. V was cut by 6 bases and J by 7 bases, with 7 bases left in between. This CDR3 is CASSFSNEQFF. The CDR3 bases are TGTGCCAGCAGCTTCAGTAATGAGCAGTTCTTC.

The chain links TRBV6-1 to TRBJ1-1, with 7 bases lining up with TRBD1. The CDR3 runs 15 residues. The V segment lost 0 bases and the J segment 3 bases; nucleotides outside the gene matches: 4. CDR1 and CDR2 (germline): MNHNS, SASEGT. The CDR3 loop reads CASSEARDRDTEAFF. The CDR3 DNA reads as TGTGCCAGCAGTGAAGCTAGGGACAGAGACACTGAAGCTTTCTTT.

V usage is TRBV12-3 or TRBV12-4 and J usage is TRBJ2-1; weak D call: TRBD1 (5 bases). V lost 4 bases and J 4 bases, leaving 14 bases between the germline ends. The CDR3 has 15 amino acids. CDR3 sequence reads: CASSSPPGAYNEQFF. CDR3 nucleotides: TGTGCCAGCAGTTCCCCCCCTGGGGCATACAATGAGCAGTTCTTC.

CDR3 region: CASSSPASGFTQYF. CDR3 nucleotide sequence: TGTGCCAGTAGTTCCCCAGCCTCCGGGTTCACGCAGTATTTT. This chain uses TRBV19 with TRBJ2-3, with D unclear. The CDR3 has 14 residues. The germline V and J ends were trimmed by 5 bases and 9 bases, with 18 bases remaining between them. The germline V gene has CDR1 LNHDA and CDR2 SQIVND (reference sequence).